The sequence of this TCR beta chain was determined in a study of blood T cell repertoires in COVID-19. Study information: The origin of the acute and convalescent COVID-19 samples was the United States, Italy and Spain. Nucleic acid was either cDNA or gDNA, and it came from T cells, B-cell-depleted T cells, or PBMCs.

As handled by the study authors: Estimates of nucleated cell counts were drawn from the amplification of reference gene primers. Using immunoSEQ multiplex PCR, the repertoire was profiled, and TCRdb retains in-frame clones only, with some absent. V and J calls and clone size are given by that table; D and trimming were obtained from the DNA. The sample lists just over 300,000 clones; 75% to 90% were seen once. After removal of 4 bases from V and 8 bases from J, the junction contained 13 bases not matched to a gene. The CDR3 is 16 residues long. Germline CDR1 reads LNHNV; CDR2 reads YYDKDF (reference sequence).

The sequencing sample was made of peripheral blood. V is TRBV15 and J is TRBJ1-4, with 7 nucleotides matching TRBD1. This receptor was identified in a young man with active or convalescent COVID-19. The CDR3 bases are TGTGCCACCAGCATTCCAACGGACAGGCCAGGAGAAAAACTGTTTTTT. Amino acids: CATSIPTDRPGEKLFF.